Only a few counts were recorded for the clone carrying this T cell receptor beta chain. This entry comes from a study of OX40 agonist ivuxolimab in advanced cancers. As for the study in general: The patients received ivuxolimab by intravenous route every 2 weeks at 0.01 to 10 mg/kg.

This table comes from immunoSEQ multiplex PCR, and its TCRdb copy is limited to in-frame clones, with some not included. The sample lists tens of thousands of clones; just over 85% were seen once. Trimming removed 2 bases at V and 3 bases at J, with 13 bases between. Germline-derived CDR1 and CDR2 are SQVTM and ANQGSEA. CDR3 size: 14 residues. The source of this sequence is an adult with an advanced solid tumor such as melanoma, head and neck, liver or kidney cancer. The genes are TRBV29-1 and TRBJ1-2; possibly TRBD1 for D (5 bases). The specimen was CD4+ or CD8+ T cells sorted from blood, collected in a trial of the OX40 agonist ivuxolimab. The CDR3: CSVEPDGGYYGYTF. CDR3 DNA: TGCAGCGTTGAACCGGACGGGGGGTACTATGGCTACACCTTC.